The next 14 T cell receptor beta chains were all read from a single sample in a study of graft-versus-host responses after intestinal transplantation. No antigens are known for them. Clones were sequenced by immunoSEQ multiplex PCR, and TCRdb holds only the in-frame ones, with some missing. In the table there are fewer than 150,000 clones, more than 90% of which are singletons. The source was unstimulated CD4+ T cells sorted from spleen or lymph node cells, collected before intestinal transplant. The receptors shown here come from a human donor who received an intestinal transplant.

This chain uses TRBV5-1 with TRBJ2-2; tentative D call: TRBD1 (5 bases). The CDR3 has 13 amino acids. V gave up 4 bases and J gave up 10 bases, with 14 bases separating them. CDR1 is SGHRS, CDR2 YFSETQ, per germline. CDR3 sequence (DNA): TGCGCCAGCAGCGTAGCAGGGAAGGTGGAGCTGTTTTTT. Its translation is CASSVAGKVELFF.

This sequence joins TRBV7-8 and TRBJ1-2, with D possibly matching TRBD1 (6 bases). V gave up 4 bases and J gave up 6 bases, with 12 bases separating them. The CDR3 is 13 amino acids. Per germline, CDR1 SGHVS and CDR2 FQNEAQ. CDR3 nucleotide sequence: TGTGCCAGCAGCTCTACCAGGGGCAATGGCTACACCTTC. Its translation is CASSSTRGNGYTF.

This chain connects TRBV10-2 to TRBJ2-5, with TRBD2 as a possible D gene (6 bases). The DNA end is more similar to TRBJ2-7, so the J call may be wrong. The CDR3 runs to 14 residues. Germline CDR1 reads WSHSY; CDR2 reads SAAADI. The CDR3 sequence is CASSDAGIPYEQYF. The DNA for the CDR3 is TGCGCCAGCAGTGATGCGGGAATTCCCTACGAGCAGTACTTC.

This sequence joins TRBV2 and TRBJ1-1, with D unresolved. This CDR3 region has 14 residues. From germline, CDR1 is SNHLY and CDR2 FYNNEI. The V and J ends lost 5 bases and 2 bases respectively, with 12 bases between them. The CDR3 DNA is TGTGCCAGCAGTAAACAGATGATCAACACTGAAGCTTTCTTT. Protein: CASSKQMINTEAFF. Full variable domain (rest looked up from reference TRBV2 and TRBJ1-1): EPEVTQTPSHQVTQMGQEVILRCVPISNHLYFYWYRQILGQKVEFLVSFYNNEISEKSEIFDDQFSVERPDGSNFTLKIRSTKLEDSAMYFCASSKQMINTEAFFGQGTRLTVV.

This rearrangement joins TRBV27 to TRBJ1-2, with D unclear. The ends were cut back, 2 bases at V and 5 bases at J, with 18 bases in the middle. CDR3 length equals 16 residues. Germline CDR1 MNHEY, CDR2 SMNVEV (reference sequence). For the CDR3, the DNA is TGTGCCAGCAGTTTAGTGCCCGGATCGACTTCGTATGGCTACACCTTC. Its translation is CASSLVPGSTSYGYTF.

V and J are TRBV27 and TRBJ2-2; D is unresolved. CDR1 and CDR2 (germline): MNHEY, SMNVEV (reference sequence). The CDR3 extends over 14 amino acids. Trimming removed 5 bases at V and 0 bases at J, with 7 bases between. Written as DNA, the CDR3 is TGTGCCAGCAGTGCCTTTTCGAACACCGGGGAGCTGTTTTTT. This sequence encodes CASSAFSNTGELFF.

The V and J genes are TRBV30 and TRBJ1-2, with D perhaps TRBD1 (5 bases). Trimming took off 1 base at V and 3 bases at J, with 21 bases between the two ends. CDR1 and CDR2 from the germline V gene are GTSNPN and SVGIG (reference sequence). The CDR3 runs to 17 residues. This chain's CDR3 is CAWSEPFRGPNYYGYTF. The CDR3 DNA follows: TGTGCCTGGAGTGAACCCTTCCGGGGCCCTAATTACTATGGCTACACCTTC.

This chain links TRBV7-9 with TRBJ2-3, with 11 bases aligning to TRBD2. The CDR3 is 16 amino acids. V shed 10 bases, J shed 5 bases, and the junction held 14 bases outside the gene matches. CDR1 SEHNR and CDR2 FQNEAQ come from the germline V gene (reference sequence). The CDR3 nucleotides are TGTGCCACCTCGATATTAGCGGGGGGGCGTGGAGATACGCAGTATTTT. Amino acids: CATSILAGGRGDTQYF.

J is TRBJ1-1 and V is TRBV5-1; 7 bases are a match to TRBD1. The V gene's germline CDR1 is SGHRS and CDR2 YFSETQ. Trimming removed 3 bases from V and 0 bases from J; junction bases left unmatched: 2. The CDR3 spans 14 residues. CDR3 sequence (DNA): TGCGCCAGCAGCTGGGACAGTCTGAACACTGAAGCTTTCTTT. Protein sequence: CASSWDSLNTEAFF.

The CDR3 sequence is CASSLSGTPLSDTQYF. The DNA of the CDR3 is TGTGCCAGCAGCCTTAGCGGGACTCCCCTTAGTGATACGCAGTATTTT. The chain has TRBV7-9 and TRBJ2-3, with 8 bases aligning to TRBD2. Germline assignment: CDR1 SEHNR and CDR2 FQNEAQ (reference sequence). The CDR3 loop spans 16 amino acids. The J segment lost 6 bases and the V segment lost 5 bases, leaving 13 bases of the junction unmatched.

V usage is TRBV4-2 and J usage is TRBJ2-7, with TRBD2 identical over 9 bases. J gave up 3 bases and V 1 base, and 10 bases lay outside the gene matches. CDR1 LGHNA and CDR2 YNFKEQ come from the germline V gene. The CDR3 consists of 17 residues. The CDR3 region is CASSQGGRLADGYEQYF. DNA of the CDR3: TGTGCCAGCAGCCAAGGGGGCCGACTAGCGGATGGCTACGAGCAGTACTTC.

The chain recombines TRBV2 with TRBJ1-2, with D unresolved. V dropped 1 base and J dropped 5 bases, with 8 bases sitting between them. The CDR3 extends over 13 amino acids. Germline CDR1 is SNHLY and CDR2 is FYNNEI. CDR3 nucleotide sequence: TGTGCCAGCAGTGAAGGGGCCTTATATGGCTACACCTTC. Encoded protein: CASSEGALYGYTF.

The rearrangement joins TRBV15 to TRBJ1-4; D unresolved. The CDR3 is made up of 13 amino acids. Germline lookup yields CDR1 LNHNV and CDR2 YYDKDF (reference sequence). Between the trimmed V and J ends, which lost 1 base and 10 bases, there was a span of 10 bases. DNA of the CDR3: TGTGCCACCAGCAGAGGGGTCGATTTAAAACTGTTTTTT. It is translated as CATSRGVDLKLFF.

This clone was seen a single time. The rearrangement uses TRBV2 and TRBJ1-5, with a tentative D call TRBD1 (6 bases). Germline values: CDR1 SNHLY, CDR2 FYNNEI. The CDR3 loop spans 13 amino acids. Trimming shortened V by 6 bases and J by 3 bases, and 9 bases separated the two germline ends. The DNA for the CDR3 is TGTGCCAGCAGCGGACAGAACAATCAGCCCCAGCATTTT. Its protein product is CASSGQNNQPQHF.